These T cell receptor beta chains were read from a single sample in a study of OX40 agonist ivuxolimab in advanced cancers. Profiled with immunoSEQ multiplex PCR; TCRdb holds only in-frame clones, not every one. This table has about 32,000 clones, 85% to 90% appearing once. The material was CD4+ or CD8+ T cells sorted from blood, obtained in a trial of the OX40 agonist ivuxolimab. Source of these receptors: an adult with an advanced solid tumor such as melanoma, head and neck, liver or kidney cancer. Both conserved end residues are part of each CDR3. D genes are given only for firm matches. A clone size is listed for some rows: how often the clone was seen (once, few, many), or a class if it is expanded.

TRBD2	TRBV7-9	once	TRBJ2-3	TGTGCCAGCAGCTTAGGTCTAGCGGGAGGGCCAAATACGCAGTATTTT	CASSLGLAGGPNTQYF
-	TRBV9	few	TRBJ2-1	TGTGCCAGCAGCGTAGACTACAATGAGCAGTTCTTC	CASSVDYNEQFF
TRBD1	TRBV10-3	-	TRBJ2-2	TGTGCCATCAGTGACGGTGGACAGGGGGCGATGTTCGCGAACACCGGGGAGCTGTTTTTT	CAISDGGQGAMFANTGELFF
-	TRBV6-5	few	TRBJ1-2	TGTGCCAGCAGTTACCGATGGACAGATCTGGAGTATGGCTACACCTTC	CASSYRWTDLEYGYTF
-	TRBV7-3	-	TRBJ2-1	TGTGCCAGCAGCTTTTTTGGGCCCCGACAATTCTACAATGAGCAGTTCTTC	CASSFFGPRQFYNEQFF
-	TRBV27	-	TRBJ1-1	TGTGCCAGCAGCACCTTAGGAGGCACTGAAGCTTTCTTT	CASSTLGGTEAFF
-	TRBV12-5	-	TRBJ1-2	TGTGCTAGTGGTTTGCCAGGCTATGGCTACACCTTC	CASGLPGYGYTF
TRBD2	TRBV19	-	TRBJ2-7	TGTGCCAGTAGTGACTCGACTAGCGGGAGAAGTCCCTACGAGCAGTACTTC	CASSDSTSGRSPYEQYF
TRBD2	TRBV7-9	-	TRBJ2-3	TGTGCCAGCAGCCAAGGGACTAGCGGGGGAGATACGCAGTATTTT	CASSQGTSGGDTQYF
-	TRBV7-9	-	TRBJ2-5	TGTGCCAGCAGCTCCCCCAAACTACTAGCCGGAGAGACCCAGTACTTC	CASSSPKLLAGETQYF
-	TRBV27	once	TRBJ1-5	TGTGCCAGCAGTTTAACCGACGCCGGACACGATAGCAATCAGCCCCAGCATTTT	CASSLTDAGHDSNQPQHF
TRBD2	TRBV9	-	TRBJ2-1	TGTGCCAGCAGCGTCACCAGCGGGGGGGTAAGCGAGCAGTTCTTC	CASSVTSGGVSEQFF
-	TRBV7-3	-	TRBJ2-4	TGTGCCAGCAGCTTAAGTCCTGGGGTCATTCAGTACTTC	CASSLSPGVIQYF
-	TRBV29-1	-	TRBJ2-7	TGCAGCGTTGAATCGGGGGACACCTACGAGCAGTACTTC	CSVESGDTYEQYF
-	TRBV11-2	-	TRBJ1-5	TGTGCCAGCAGCTTAGGGCGGAATAGCAATCAGCCCCAGCATTTT	CASSLGRNSNQPQHF
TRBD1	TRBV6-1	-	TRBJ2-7	TGTGCCAGCAGTAGGGGACAGGGTTACGAGCAGTACTTC	CASSRGQGYEQYF
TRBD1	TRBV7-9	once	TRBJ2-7	TGTGCCAGCAGCTTAGAGGGGACAGCCTACGAGCAGTACTTC	CASSLEGTAYEQYF
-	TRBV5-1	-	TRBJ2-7	TGCGCCAGCAGCTCCCCGGGAGACACCTACGAGCAGTACTTC	CASSSPGDTYEQYF
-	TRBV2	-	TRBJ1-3	TGTGCCAGCAGTGATGGAAACACCATATATTTT	CASSDGNTIYF
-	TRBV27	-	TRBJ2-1	TGTGCCAGCAGTTTATTGGACTCATACAATGAGCAGTTCTTC	CASSLLDSYNEQFF
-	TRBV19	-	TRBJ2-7	TGTGCCAGTAGTGGTCGGTCCCCCTACGAGCAGTACTTC	CASSGRSPYEQYF
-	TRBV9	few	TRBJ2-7	TGTGCCAGCAGCGTGGGGTCAGCAGCCCCGATCTACGAGCAGTACTTC	CASSVGSAAPIYEQYF
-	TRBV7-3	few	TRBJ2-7	TGTGCCAGCAGCTTAGGGTTGGGTTTAAGAAACGAGCAGTACTTC	CASSLGLGLRNEQYF
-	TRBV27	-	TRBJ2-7	TGTGCCAGCTGGCAGGGACCCTACGAGCAGTACTTC	CASWQGPYEQYF
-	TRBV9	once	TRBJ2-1	TGTGCCAGCAGCGGCCGGGACCACAATGAGCAGTTCTTC	CASSGRDHNEQFF
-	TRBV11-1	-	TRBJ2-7	TGTGCCAGCAGCTTAGGCATCCCTGGCGAGCAGTACTTC	CASSLGIPGEQYF
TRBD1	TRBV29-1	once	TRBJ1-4	TGCAGCGTCGACAGGGACGGGGATGAAAAACTGTTTTTT	CSVDRDGDEKLFF
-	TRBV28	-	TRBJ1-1	TGTGCCAGCAGCCGAACCTCCGAACGGGCGGGTCAGAACACTGAAGCTTTCTTT	CASSRTSERAGQNTEAFF
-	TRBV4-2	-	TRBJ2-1	TGTGCCAGCAGCCAAGTTCCTGGGGGCCCTGAGCAGTTCTTC	CASSQVPGGPEQFF
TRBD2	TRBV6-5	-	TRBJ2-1	TGTGCCAGCAGTTTCTCTCTAGCGGGGGGATACAATGAGCAGTTCTTC	CASSFSLAGGYNEQFF
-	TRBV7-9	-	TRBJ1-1	TGTGCCAGCAAAGGGGTGAGTGAGTTCGCAGCTTTCTTT	CASKGVSEFAAFF
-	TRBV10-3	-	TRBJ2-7	TGTGCCATCAGCGACCCAGGTGGCGAGCAGTACTTC	CAISDPGGEQYF
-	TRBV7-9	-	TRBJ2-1	TGTGCCAGCAGCTTAGGTTTCTCCGGCGGTCCAAGCTCCTACAATGAGCAGTTCTTC	CASSLGFSGGPSSYNEQFF
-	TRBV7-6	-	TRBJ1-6	TGTGCCAGCAGCTTAGCGCCAGAGAATTCACCCCTCCACTTT	CASSLAPENSPLHF
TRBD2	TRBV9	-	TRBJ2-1	TGTGCCAGCAGCGCCGGACTAGCGGGAGTTGGAACTGAGCAGTTCTTC	CASSAGLAGVGTEQFF
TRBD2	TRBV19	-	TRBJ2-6	TGTGCCAGCACAGGACTAGCGGGACGTGGGGCCAACGTCCTGACTTTC	CASTGLAGRGANVLTF
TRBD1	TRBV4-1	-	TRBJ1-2	TGCGCCAGCAGCCAACCGGGACAGGGATGGGAGGGCTACACCTTC	CASSQPGQGWEGYTF
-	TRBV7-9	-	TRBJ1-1	TGTGCCAGCAGCGACCGACAGGTTGAAGCTTTCTTT	CASSDRQVEAFF
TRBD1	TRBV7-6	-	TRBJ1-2	TGTGCCAGCAGCCCGGAACTAGGGGGCTTGTACTATGGCTACACCTTC	CASSPELGGLYYGYTF
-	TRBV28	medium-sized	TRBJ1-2	TGTGCCAGCAGCATCGACAGGCTATTCTATGGCTACACCTTC	CASSIDRLFYGYTF
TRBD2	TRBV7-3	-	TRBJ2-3	TGTGCCAGCAGCTCGGGACTAGCGGTCACAGATACGCAGTATTTT	CASSSGLAVTDTQYF
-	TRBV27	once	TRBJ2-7	TGTGCCAGCAGCCGTGGGGTACCCTCTTACGAGCAGTACTTC	CASSRGVPSYEQYF
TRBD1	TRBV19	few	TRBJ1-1	TGTGCCAGTAGTATGGGACAGGGAATGAACACTGAAGCTTTCTTT	CASSMGQGMNTEAFF
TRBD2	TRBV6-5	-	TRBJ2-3	TGTGCCAGCAGACCGGGACTAGTGGCAGATACGCAGTATTTT	CASRPGLVADTQYF
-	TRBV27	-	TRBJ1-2	TGTGCCAGTTGGGACAATGGCTACACCTTC	CASWDNGYTF
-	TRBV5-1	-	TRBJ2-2	TGCGCCAGCAGCCACCCCAGGGGCGTAGACACCGGGGAGCTGTTTTTT	CASSHPRGVDTGELFF
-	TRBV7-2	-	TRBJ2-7	TGTGCCAGCAGCCAGACACCCTCCTACGAGCAGTACTTC	CASSQTPSYEQYF
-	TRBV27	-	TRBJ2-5	TGTGCCAGCAGACAACTTGGGGAGACCCAGTACTTC	CASRQLGETQYF
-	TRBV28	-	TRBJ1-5	TGTGCCAGCAGCCTGACGGAAGATTTTCAGCCCCAGCATTTT	CASSLTEDFQPQHF
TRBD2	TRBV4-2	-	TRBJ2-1	TGTGCCAGCAGCCAGTCCGGGGGGAATGGGAATGAGCAGTTCTTC	CASSQSGGNGNEQFF
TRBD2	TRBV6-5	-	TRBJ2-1	TGTGCCAGCAGCCATGTTAGCGGGGGACCCGGAGGGCAGTTCTTC	CASSHVSGGPGGQFF
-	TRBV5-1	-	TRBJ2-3	TGCGCCAGCAGTCCATGGGGAACAGATACGCAGTATTTT	CASSPWGTDTQYF
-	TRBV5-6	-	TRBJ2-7	TGTGCCAGCAGCTTAGGCGATACCTACGAGCAGTACTTC	CASSLGDTYEQYF
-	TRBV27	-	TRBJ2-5	TGTGCCAGCAGTCCGGGACCCCGCCGGGAGACCCAGTACTTC	CASSPGPRRETQYF
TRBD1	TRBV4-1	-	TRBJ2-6	TGCGCCAGCAGCCAGAGCCCGGGACAGGTCGGATCTGGGGCCAACGTCCTGACTTTC	CASSQSPGQVGSGANVLTF
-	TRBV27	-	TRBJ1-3	TGTGCCAGCAGTTCGTCCCCGGGAAACACCATATATTTT	CASSSSPGNTIYF